These T cell receptor beta chains were read from a single sample in a study of blood T cells in healthy people across ages. TCRdb redid the calling of the 5' RACE reads with MiXCR, one entry per CDR3 protein. The table shows roughly 900,000 distinct CDR3 sequences, with 25% to 35% occurring only once. Sequenced sample: blood. The receptors derive from a woman older than 75 in good health. Both conserved end residues are part of each CDR3. The D gene is left open where the match is weak. Rows may omit the clone size; those that give it use once, few, many or a size class.

d_gene | j_gene | v_gene | len | abundance | CDR3aa | CDR3nt
- | TRBJ2-7 | TRBV20-1 | 17 | many | CSAGIQFTGFSNYEQYF | TGCAGTGCGGGGATACAGTTCACGGGGTTTAGTAACTACGAGCAGTACTTC
- | TRBJ1-1 | TRBV7-2 | 15 | - | CASSSPTRGPTEAFF | TGTGCCAGCAGCTCACCTACAAGGGGTCCCACTGAAGCTTTCTTT
TRBD2 | TRBJ2-1 | TRBV12-3/TRBV12-4 | 15 | many | CASSLASGGQGEQFF | TGTGCCAGCAGTTTGGCTAGCGGGGGGCAGGGTGAGCAGTTCTTC
TRBD1 | TRBJ2-7 | TRBV7-2 | 13 | many | CASSRDRAYEQYF | TGTGCCAGCAGCCGGGACAGGGCCTACGAGCAGTACTTC
TRBD1 | TRBJ2-7 | TRBV6-9 | 17 | many | CASSYLGRTGIPYEQYF | TGTGCCAGCAGTTATTTGGGGAGGACAGGGATACCCTACGAGCAGTACTTC
TRBD2 | TRBJ2-1 | TRBV11-2 | 14 | many | CASSYLRGGHEQFF | TGTGCCAGCAGCTACCTCCGGGGGGGCCATGAGCAGTTCTTC
TRBD1 | TRBJ1-2 | TRBV12-3/TRBV12-4 | 13 | - | CAGSDNRDRACTF | TGTGCCGGCAGTGACAACCGGGACAGGGCATGCACCTTC
- | TRBJ1-1 | TRBV10-1 | 15 | many | CASSAARGSGTEAFF | TGCGCCAGCAGTGCGGCCAGGGGTAGCGGCACTGAAGCTTTCTTT
TRBD2 | TRBJ2-1 | TRBV13 | 14 | - | CASSFLAGANEQFF | TGTGCCAGCAGCTTCCTAGCGGGAGCCAATGAGCAGTTCTTC
TRBD2 | TRBJ2-1 | TRBV11-1 | 17 | - | CASSPGLAGGFYNEQFF | TGTGCCAGCAGCCCCGGACTAGCGGGGGGCTTTTACAATGAGCAGTTCTTC
- | TRBJ2-5 | TRBV25-1 | 14 | many | CASTHREVKETQYF | TGTGCCAGCACCCACAGGGAAGTTAAGGAGACCCAGTACTTC
- | TRBJ1-1 | TRBV29-1 | 12 | many | CSAGRGNTEAFF | TGCAGCGCCGGCAGGGGGAACACTGAAGCTTTCTTT
- | TRBJ2-3 | TRBV11-1 | 16 | - | CASSRSSGVSTDTQYF | TGTGCCAGCAGCCGATCTTCGGGAGTCAGTACAGATACGCAGTATTTT
TRBD1 | TRBJ1-2 | TRBV6-2/TRBV6-3 | 12 | many | CASTRTGVGYTF | TGTGCCAGCACGCGGACAGGGGTCGGCTACACCTTC
- | TRBJ2-7 | TRBV20-1 | 13 | many | CSARHIKSYEQYF | TGCAGTGCTAGACATATTAAATCCTACGAGCAGTACTTC
TRBD2 | TRBJ2-5 | TRBV6-2/TRBV6-3 | 16 | few | CASRRASGGAGETQYF | TGTGCCAGCCGGAGAGCTAGCGGGGGGGCCGGTGAGACCCAGTACTTC
- | TRBJ2-5 | TRBV2 | 12 | many | CASRSLGETQYF | TGTGCCAGCAGGAGCCTGGGGGAGACCCAGTACTTC
TRBD2 | TRBJ2-5 | TRBV7-2 | 16 | - | CASSFTKGRALETQYF | TGTGCCAGCAGCTTCACAAAGGGGAGGGCCCTTGAGACCCAGTACTTC
TRBD1 | TRBJ1-1 | TRBV20-1 | 16 | few | CSAKKFAGTGIPVAFF | TGCAGTGCGAAGAAATTTGCCGGGACAGGGATACCTGTAGCTTTCTTT
TRBD1 | TRBJ1-1 | TRBV19 | 15 | - | CASRSRTGVGTEAFF | TGTGCCAGTAGAAGCCGGACAGGAGTGGGCACTGAAGCTTTCTTT
- | TRBJ2-5 | TRBV24-1 | 15 | many | CATSDPGGVQETQYF | TGTGCCACCAGTGATCCCGGCGGAGTACAAGAGACCCAGTACTTC
- | TRBJ2-7 | TRBV20-1 | 16 | - | CSAFPRRTSSYNEQYF | TGCAGTGCTTTTCCCCGACGGACATCATCCTACAATGAGCAGTACTTC
- | TRBJ1-4 | TRBV29-1 | 13 | many | CSVRLRSNEKLFF | TGCAGCGTTCGGCTCCGGAGTAATGAAAAACTGTTTTTT
TRBD2 | TRBJ2-3 | TRBV20-1 | 15 | - | CSAYSGGPDADTQYF | TGCAGTGCATATAGCGGGGGGCCTGACGCAGATACGCAGTATTTT
- | TRBJ1-5 | TRBV15 | 13 | many | CATGGQKNQPQHF | TGTGCCACCGGAGGACAGAAAAATCAGCCCCAGCATTTT
TRBD1 | TRBJ1-4 | TRBV4-3 | 16 | many | CASSQAVGRGDEKLFF | TGCGCCAGCAGCCAAGCGGTCGGCAGGGGGGACGAAAAACTGTTTTTT
- | TRBJ2-3 | TRBV27 | 13 | - | CASSSTSAGTQYF | TGTGCCAGCAGTTCGACCTCAGCGGGTACGCAGTATTTT
TRBD2 | TRBJ2-2 | TRBV15 | 14 | many | CATSRAAGAGELFF | TGTGCCACCAGCAGAGCCGCGGGGGCCGGGGAGCTGTTTTTT
- | TRBJ1-1 | TRBV7-3 | 14 | - | CASSPAGQDTEAFF | TGTGCCAGCAGCCCGGCGGGCCAGGACACTGAAGCTTTCTTT
- | TRBJ2-1 | TRBV20-1 | 14 | many | CSASDTGFKNEQFF | TGCAGTGCTAGCGACACAGGCTTTAAGAATGAGCAGTTCTTC
- | TRBJ2-7 | TRBV13 | 14 | many | CASSHSWDRYEQYF | TGTGCCAGCAGTCATAGCTGGGACCGATACGAGCAGTACTTC
TRBD1 | TRBJ2-1 | TRBV19 | 14 | many | CASSIRTGANEQFF | TGTGCCAGTAGTATCAGGACAGGGGCCAATGAGCAGTTCTTC
- | TRBJ2-1 | TRBV20-1 | 11 | - | CSASPAAEQFF | TGCAGTGCTAGTCCTGCGGCGGAGCAGTTCTTC
- | TRBJ2-3 | TRBV7-2 | 13 | many | CASSFQGPDTQYF | TGTGCCAGCAGCTTCCAGGGACCAGATACGCAGTATTTT
- | TRBJ1-1 | TRBV20-1 | 14 | - | CSARRGSLNTEAFF | TGCAGTGCTAGGAGGGGCAGTTTGAACACTGAAGCTTTCTTT
- | TRBJ1-2 | TRBV29-1 | 13 | few | CSVEGVENYGYTF | TGCAGCGTTGAAGGGGTGGAGAACTATGGCTACACCTTC
- | TRBJ1-4 | TRBV3-1 | 14 | few | CASSRAGVTEKLFF | TGTGCCAGCAGCCGAGCGGGGGTGACTGAAAAACTGTTTTTT
TRBD2 | TRBJ2-2 | TRBV7-2 | 19 | - | CASSYLRLAGGQSTGELFF | TGTGCCAGCAGCTATTTGAGACTAGCGGGGGGGCAGAGCACCGGGGAGCTGTTTTTT
- | TRBJ1-6 | TRBV6-1 | 15 | few | CASGPSAGTNSPLHF | TGTGCCAGCGGTCCAAGCGCCGGCACTAATTCACCCCTCCACTTT
- | TRBJ2-6 | TRBV2 | 16 | - | CASSSDSSSGANVLTF | TGTGCCAGCAGTTCTGACAGTTCCTCTGGGGCCAACGTCCTGACTTTC
- | TRBJ2-7 | TRBV6-2/TRBV6-3 | 13 | many | CATKRRGLYEQYF | TGTGCCACCAAACGTCGGGGGTTGTACGAGCAGTACTTC
TRBD1 | TRBJ2-5 | TRBV29-1 | 14 | many | CSVDPTGLKETQYF | TGCAGCGTTGACCCGACAGGGTTGAAAGAGACCCAGTACTTC
- | TRBJ2-4 | TRBV21-1 | 17 | many | CASSKALGGALKNIQYF | TGTGCCAGCAGCAAAGCGCTAGGAGGGGCCCTAAAAAACATTCAGTACTTC
- | TRBJ1-1 | TRBV3-1 | 14 | - | CASSPLRVNTEAFF | TGTGCCAGCAGCCCCTTGCGGGTGAACACTGAAGCTTTCTTT
TRBD2 | TRBJ2-5 | TRBV18 | 16 | - | CASSPRKRGDGETQYF | TGTGCCAGCTCACCACGGAAGCGGGGGGACGGTGAGACCCAGTACTTC